This TCR beta chain stems from a study of identical twins. The study, taken as a whole, reports: The same donors were not followed; conclusions instead depended on cross-sectional statistical analysis. Insertions were fewer in abundant cord blood beta clonotypes, whereas memory repertoires showed none of this pattern. There is a chance that invariant MAIT and iNKT cells partially muddied zero-insertion analyses.

This clonotype was counted a few times. What it recognizes is unknown. J lost 4 bases, V lost 1 base, and 5 bases had no gene match. There are 15 residues in the CDR3. Per germline, CDR1 MGHRA and CDR2 YSYEKL. From the 5' RACE reads, TCRdb called clonotypes with MiXCR, one entry per CDR3 protein. The sample holds around 1.7 million distinct CDR3 sequences; roughly 35% are singletons and the top ten take about 0.27%. The sample was cord blood. The TCR comes from a newborn girl in good health. This chain uses TRBV4-1 with TRBJ2-7; 9 bases are shared with TRBD2. The CDR3 DNA sequence: TGCGCCAGCAGCCAAGGGGGACTAGCCCCTTACGAGCAGTACTTC. This encodes CASSQGGLAPYEQYF.